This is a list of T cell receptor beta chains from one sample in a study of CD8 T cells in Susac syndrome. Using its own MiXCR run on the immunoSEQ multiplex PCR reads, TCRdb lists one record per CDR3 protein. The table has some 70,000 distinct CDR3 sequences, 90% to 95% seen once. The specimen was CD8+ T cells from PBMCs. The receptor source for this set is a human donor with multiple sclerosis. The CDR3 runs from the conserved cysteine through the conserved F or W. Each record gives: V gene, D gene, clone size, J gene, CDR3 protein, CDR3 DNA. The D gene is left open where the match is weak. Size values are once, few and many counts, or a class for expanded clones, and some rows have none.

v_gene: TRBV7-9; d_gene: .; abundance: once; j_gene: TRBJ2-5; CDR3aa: CASKQELQETQYF; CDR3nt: TGTGCCAGCAAACAGGAGCTCCAAGAGACCCAGTACTTC
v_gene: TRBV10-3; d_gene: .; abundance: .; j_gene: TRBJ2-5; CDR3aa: CAISEGDGEETQYF; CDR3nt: TGTGCCATCAGTGAAGGGGACGGTGAAGAGACCCAGTACTTC
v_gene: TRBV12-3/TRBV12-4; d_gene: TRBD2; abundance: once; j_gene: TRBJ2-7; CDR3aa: CASSLELAGGPYEQYF; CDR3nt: TGTGCCAGCAGTTTAGAACTAGCGGGGGGGCCGTACGAGCAGTACTTC
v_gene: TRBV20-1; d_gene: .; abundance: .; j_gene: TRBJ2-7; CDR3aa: CSARREGSYEQYF; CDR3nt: TGCAGTGCTCGTCGAGAGGGATCCTACGAGCAGTACTTC
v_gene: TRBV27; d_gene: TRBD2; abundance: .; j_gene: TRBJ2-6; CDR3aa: CASSLGLAGYGANVLTF; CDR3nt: TGTGCCAGCAGCCTAGGACTAGCGGGATATGGGGCCAACGTCCTGACTTTC
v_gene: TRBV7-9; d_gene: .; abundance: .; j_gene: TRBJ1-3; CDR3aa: CASSPDRNTIYF; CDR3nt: TGTGCCAGCAGCCCGGACCGGAACACCATATATTTT
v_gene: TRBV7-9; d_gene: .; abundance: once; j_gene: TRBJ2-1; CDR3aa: CASSLEETTYNEQFF; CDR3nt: TGTGCCAGCAGCTTAGAGGAGACTACCTACAATGAGCAGTTCTTC
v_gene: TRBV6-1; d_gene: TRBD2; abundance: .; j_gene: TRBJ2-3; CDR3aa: CASSEWASGSTDTQYF; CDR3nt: TGTGCCAGCAGTGAATGGGCTAGCGGGAGCACAGATACGCAGTATTTT
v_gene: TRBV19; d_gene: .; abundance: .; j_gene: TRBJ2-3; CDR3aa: CASSPPLGVFPDTQYF; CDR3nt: TGTGCCAGTAGTCCACCCCTCGGGGTTTTCCCAGATACGCAGTATTTT
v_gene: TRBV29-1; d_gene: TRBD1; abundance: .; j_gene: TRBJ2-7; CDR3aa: CSVEQGAPIYEQYF; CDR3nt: TGCAGCGTTGAACAGGGGGCGCCGATCTACGAGCAGTACTTC
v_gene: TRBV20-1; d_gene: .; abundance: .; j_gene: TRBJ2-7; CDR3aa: CSARFGDGRGEQYF; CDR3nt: TGCAGTGCTAGATTCGGTGACGGTCGGGGCGAGCAGTACTTC
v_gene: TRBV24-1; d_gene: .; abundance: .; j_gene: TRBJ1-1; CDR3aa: CATSDTGFEAFF; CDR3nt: TGTGCCACCAGTGATACAGGGTTTGAAGCTTTCTTT
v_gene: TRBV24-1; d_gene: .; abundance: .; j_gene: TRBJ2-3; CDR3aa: CATSDFLGSTDTQYF; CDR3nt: TGTGCCACCAGTGATTTTTTGGGGAGCACAGATACGCAGTATTTT
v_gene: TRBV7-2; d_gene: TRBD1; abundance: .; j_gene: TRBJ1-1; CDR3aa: CASSVLGQGDEAFF; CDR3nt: TGTGCCAGCAGCGTCTTGGGACAGGGGGATGAAGCTTTCTTT
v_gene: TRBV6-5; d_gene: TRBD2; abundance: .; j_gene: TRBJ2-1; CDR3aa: CASSPGTRYNEQFF; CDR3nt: TGTGCCAGCAGCCCCGGGACTAGGTACAATGAGCAGTTCTTC
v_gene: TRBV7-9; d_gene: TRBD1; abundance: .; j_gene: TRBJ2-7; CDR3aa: CASSRTGDEQYF; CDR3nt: TGTGCCAGCAGCAGGACAGGGGACGAGCAGTACTTC
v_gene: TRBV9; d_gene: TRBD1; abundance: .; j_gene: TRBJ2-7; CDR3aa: CASSVGAGGYEQYF; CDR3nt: TGTGCCAGCAGCGTAGGGGCAGGGGGCTACGAGCAGTACTTC
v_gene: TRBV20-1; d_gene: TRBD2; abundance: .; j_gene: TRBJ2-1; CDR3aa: CSARDALAGNYNEQFF; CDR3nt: TGCAGTGCTAGAGATGCCCTAGCGGGGAACTACAATGAGCAGTTCTTC
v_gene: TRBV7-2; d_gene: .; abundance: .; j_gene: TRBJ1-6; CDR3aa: CASSLTGSRPLHF; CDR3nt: TGTGCCAGCAGCTTGACAGGCTCCCGGCCCCTCCACTTT
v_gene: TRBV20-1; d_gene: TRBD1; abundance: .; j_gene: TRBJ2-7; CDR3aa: CSAQRTGVYEQYF; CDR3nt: TGCAGTGCCCAACGGACAGGGGTTTACGAGCAGTACTTC
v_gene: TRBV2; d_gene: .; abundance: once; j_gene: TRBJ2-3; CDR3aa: CASRKTGISRTDTQYF; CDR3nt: TGTGCCAGCAGGAAGACAGGAATCTCCCGCACAGATACGCAGTATTTT
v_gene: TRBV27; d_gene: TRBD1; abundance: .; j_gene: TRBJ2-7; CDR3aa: CASSTTGAFVEQYF; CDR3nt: TGTGCCAGCAGTACGACAGGGGCTTTTGTCGAGCAGTACTTC
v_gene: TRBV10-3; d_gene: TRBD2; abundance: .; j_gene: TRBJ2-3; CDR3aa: CAIQTLAGGSDKPTDTQYF; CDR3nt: TGTGCCATCCAGACTCTAGCGGGGGGGTCCGACAAGCCCACAGATACGCAGTATTTT
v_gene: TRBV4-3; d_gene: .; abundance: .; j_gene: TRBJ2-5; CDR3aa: CASSQEGLQQETQYF; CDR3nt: TGCGCCAGCAGCCAAGAGGGTTTGCAGCAAGAGACCCAGTACTTC
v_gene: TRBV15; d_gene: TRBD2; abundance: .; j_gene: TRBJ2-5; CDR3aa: CATSRVPGLAGGETQYF; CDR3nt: TGTGCCACCAGCAGAGTTCCGGGACTAGCGGGAGGAGAGACCCAGTACTTC
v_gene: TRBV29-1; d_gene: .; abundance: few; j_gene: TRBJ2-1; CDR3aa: CSGESADYYNEQFF; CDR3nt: TGCAGCGGGGAATCAGCGGACTACTACAATGAGCAGTTCTTC
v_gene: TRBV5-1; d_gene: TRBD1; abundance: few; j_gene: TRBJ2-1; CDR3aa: CASSLTGGYNEQFF; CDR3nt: TGCGCCAGCAGCTTGACAGGGGGCTACAATGAGCAGTTCTTC
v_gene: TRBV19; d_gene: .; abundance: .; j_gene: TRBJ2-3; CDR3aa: CASSPSLDTQYF; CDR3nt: TGTGCCAGTAGTCCGTCCTTGGATACGCAGTATTTT
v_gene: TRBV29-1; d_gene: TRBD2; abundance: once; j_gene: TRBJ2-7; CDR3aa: CSVETSGRFYEQYF; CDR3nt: TGCAGCGTTGAAACTAGCGGGAGGTTCTACGAGCAGTACTTC
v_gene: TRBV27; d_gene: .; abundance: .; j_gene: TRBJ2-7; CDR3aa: CASSLRRQGSYEQYF; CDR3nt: TGTGCCAGCAGTTTAAGGAGGCAGGGCTCCTACGAGCAGTACTTC
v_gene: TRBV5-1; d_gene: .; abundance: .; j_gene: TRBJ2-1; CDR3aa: CASSSGGGYGEQFF; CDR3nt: TGCGCCAGCAGCTCTGGAGGGGGCTACGGTGAGCAGTTCTTC
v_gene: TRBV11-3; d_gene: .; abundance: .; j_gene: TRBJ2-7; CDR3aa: CASSLARDSYEQYF; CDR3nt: TGTGCCAGCAGCTTAGCCAGGGACTCCTACGAGCAGTACTTC
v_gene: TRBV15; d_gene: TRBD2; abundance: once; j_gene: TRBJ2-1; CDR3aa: CATSRGTGGISYNEQFF; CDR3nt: TGTGCCACCAGCAGGGGGACCGGGGGGATTTCCTACAATGAGCAGTTCTTC
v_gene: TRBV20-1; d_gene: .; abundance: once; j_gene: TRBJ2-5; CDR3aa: CSATGQLDLQETQYF; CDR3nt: TGCAGTGCTACTGGACAGCTAGATCTCCAAGAGACCCAGTACTTC
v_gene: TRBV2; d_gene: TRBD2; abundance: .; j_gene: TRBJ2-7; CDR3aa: CASSEWLAGEYEQYF; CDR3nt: TGTGCCAGCAGTGAATGGCTAGCGGGAGAGTACGAGCAGTACTTC
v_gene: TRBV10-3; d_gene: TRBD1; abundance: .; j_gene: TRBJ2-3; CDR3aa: CATTGGDRETDTQYF; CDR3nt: TGTGCCACAACGGGCGGGGACAGGGAAACAGATACGCAGTATTTT
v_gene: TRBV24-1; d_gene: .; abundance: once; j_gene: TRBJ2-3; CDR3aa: CATSDRGPPGDTQYF; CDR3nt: TGTGCCACCAGTGACCGGGGACCCCCGGGGGATACGCAGTATTTT
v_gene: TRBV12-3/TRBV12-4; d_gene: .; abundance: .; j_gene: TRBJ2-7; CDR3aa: CASSPLGSYYEQYF; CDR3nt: TGTGCCAGCAGTCCCCTGGGGTCTTACTACGAGCAGTACTTC
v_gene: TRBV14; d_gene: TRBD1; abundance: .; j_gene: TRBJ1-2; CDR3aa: CASSHDRGGYGYTF; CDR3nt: TGTGCCAGCAGCCATGACAGGGGCGGCTATGGCTACACCTTC
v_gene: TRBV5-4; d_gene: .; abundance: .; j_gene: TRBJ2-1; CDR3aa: CASSLEGGSYNEQFF; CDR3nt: TGTGCCAGCAGCTTGGAGGGGGGCTCCTACAATGAGCAGTTCTTC
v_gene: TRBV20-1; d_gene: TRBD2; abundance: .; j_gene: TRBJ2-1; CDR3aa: CSAKGEERDFNEQFF; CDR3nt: TGCAGTGCTAAAGGGGAGGAGCGGGATTTTAATGAGCAGTTCTTC
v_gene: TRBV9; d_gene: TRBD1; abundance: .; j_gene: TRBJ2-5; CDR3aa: CASSSPGQGAKETQYF; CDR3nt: TGTGCCAGCAGTTCCCCGGGACAGGGGGCAAAAGAGACCCAGTACTTC
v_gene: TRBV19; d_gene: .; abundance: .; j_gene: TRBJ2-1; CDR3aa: CASSPDHREQFF; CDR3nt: TGTGCCAGTAGTCCTGACCACCGGGAGCAGTTCTTC
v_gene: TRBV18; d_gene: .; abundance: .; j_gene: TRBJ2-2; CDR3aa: CASSRSSYTGELFF; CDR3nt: TGTGCCAGCTCACGATCCAGTTACACCGGGGAGCTGTTTTTT
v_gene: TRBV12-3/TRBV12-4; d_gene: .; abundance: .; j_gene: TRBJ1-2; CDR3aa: CASSWTVNYGYTF; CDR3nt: TGTGCCAGCAGTTGGACGGTTAACTATGGCTACACCTTC
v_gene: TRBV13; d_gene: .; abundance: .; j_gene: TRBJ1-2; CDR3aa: CASSLGPQTHYGYTF; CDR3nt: TGTGCCAGCAGCTTGGGGCCGCAAACCCACTATGGCTACACCTTC
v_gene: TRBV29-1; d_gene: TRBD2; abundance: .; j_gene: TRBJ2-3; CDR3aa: CSVTLAGSTDTQYF; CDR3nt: TGCAGCGTTACTCTAGCGGGTTCCACAGATACGCAGTATTTT
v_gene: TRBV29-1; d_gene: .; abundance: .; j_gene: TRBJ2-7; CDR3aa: CSVELQSSYEQYF; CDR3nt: TGCAGCGTTGAGTTACAGAGCTCCTACGAGCAGTACTTC
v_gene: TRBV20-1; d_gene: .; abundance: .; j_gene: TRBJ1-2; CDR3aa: CSAREGGVSYGYTF; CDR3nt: TGCAGTGCTAGAGAAGGAGGGGTCAGCTATGGCTACACCTTC
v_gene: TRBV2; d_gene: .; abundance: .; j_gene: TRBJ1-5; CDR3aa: CASSEADGYQPQHF; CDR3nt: TGTGCCAGCAGTGAAGCGGACGGGTATCAGCCCCAGCATTTT
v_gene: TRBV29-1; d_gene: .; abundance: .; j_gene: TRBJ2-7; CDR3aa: CSVVGGIQYF; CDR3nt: TGCAGCGTTGTAGGCGGGATCCAGTACTTC
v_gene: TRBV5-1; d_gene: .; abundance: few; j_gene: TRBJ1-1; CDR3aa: CASSLAGGFTEAFF; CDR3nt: TGCGCCAGCAGCTTGGCTGGGGGGTTCACTGAAGCTTTCTTT
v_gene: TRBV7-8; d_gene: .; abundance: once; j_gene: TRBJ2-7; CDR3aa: CASSLEWTDTYEQYF; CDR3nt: TGTGCCAGCAGCTTAGAATGGACAGATACCTACGAGCAGTACTTC
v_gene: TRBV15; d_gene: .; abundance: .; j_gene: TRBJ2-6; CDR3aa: CATSREGDAGANVLTF; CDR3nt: TGTGCCACCAGCAGAGAAGGGGATGCTGGGGCCAACGTCCTGACTTTC
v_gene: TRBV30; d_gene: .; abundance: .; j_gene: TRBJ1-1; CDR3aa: CAWSIQNEAFF; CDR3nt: TGTGCCTGGAGTATACAGAATGAAGCTTTCTTT
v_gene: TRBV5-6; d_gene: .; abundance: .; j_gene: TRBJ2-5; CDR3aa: CASSQGTYQDQETQYF; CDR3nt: TGTGCCAGCAGCCAAGGGACTTACCAAGACCAAGAGACCCAGTACTTC
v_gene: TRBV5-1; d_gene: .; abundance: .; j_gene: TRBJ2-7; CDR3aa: CASSLEATREQYF; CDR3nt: TGCGCCAGCAGCCTCGAGGCGACCCGCGAGCAGTACTTC
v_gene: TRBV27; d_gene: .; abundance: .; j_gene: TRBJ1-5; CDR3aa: CASRLGGDQPQHF; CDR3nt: TGTGCCAGCAGATTAGGAGGGGACCAGCCCCAGCATTTT
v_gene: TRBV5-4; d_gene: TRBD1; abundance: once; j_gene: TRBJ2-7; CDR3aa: CASSAEQGASYEQYF; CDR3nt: TGTGCCAGCAGCGCGGAACAGGGGGCGAGCTACGAGCAGTACTTC